A selection of T cell receptor beta chains follows, all from one sample in a study of response to subunit inactivated influenza vaccine. MiXCR was run by TCRdb on the RT-PCR reads, yielding one entry per CDR3 protein. The data contain a few hundred thousand distinct CDR3 sequences, around 15% of them singletons. The sample in question was PBMCs from blood, obtained roughly 12 days after vaccination. The source is a man over 45 who received an inactivated influenza vaccine. Each CDR3 is given with its conserved first and last residue. The D gene is left open where the match is weak. Not every row has a clone size; where given, it reads once, few, many or a size class.

TRBV9	TRBD2	TRBJ2-7	NA	TGTGCCAGCAGCTTAGATAGCGGGACGGAGGTACAGTACTTC	CASSLDSGTEVQYF
TRBV12-3/TRBV12-4	TRBD2	TRBJ2-1	NA	TGTGCCAACAGTCCGTTACTAGCGGGAGCGGGGAATGAGCAGTTCTTC	CANSPLLAGAGNEQFF
TRBV5-1	TRBD2	TRBJ2-1	many	TGTGCCAGCAGCTTAGTAACTAGCGGCTACAATGAGCAGTTCTTC	CASSLVTSGYNEQFF
TRBV10-3	NA	TRBJ1-2	NA	TGTGCCATCAGTGAGGGAGGCTACGACACCTTC	CAISEGGYDTF
TRBV7-9	NA	TRBJ2-1	NA	TGTGCCAGCAGCTTAGTTCGGGGTCTTAGCAATGAGCAGTTCTTC	CASSLVRGLSNEQFF
TRBV12-3/TRBV12-4	NA	TRBJ2-7	NA	TGTGCCAGCAGTTTAAGCAGGCGGACCTACGAGCAGTACTTC	CASSLSRRTYEQYF
TRBV5-6	NA	TRBJ1-1	many	TGTGCCAGCAGCTTTGGCACTTGGAACACTGAAGCTTTCTTT	CASSFGTWNTEAFF
TRBV15	TRBD1	TRBJ1-1	few	TGTGCCACCAGCAGACCGGGACAGGCGAACACTGAAGCTTTCTTT	CATSRPGQANTEAFF
TRBV28	NA	TRBJ2-1	NA	TGTGCCAGCAGGGATCCCACGGGGAGCTCCTACAATGAGCAGTTCTTC	CASRDPTGSSYNEQFF
TRBV14	TRBD2	TRBJ2-1	medium-sized	TGTGCCAGCAGCCGATGGACTAGCGGGAGGTTAAGCTCCTACAATGAGCAGTTCTTC	CASSRWTSGRLSSYNEQFF
TRBV20-1	NA	TRBJ1-1	NA	TGCAGTGCTATCGGGTACACTGAAGCTTTCTTT	CSAIGYTEAFF
TRBV28	TRBD2	TRBJ2-3	NA	TGTGCCAGCAGTTTACTAGCGGGAGCTGAAGATACGCAGTATTTT	CASSLLAGAEDTQYF
TRBV29-1	NA	TRBJ2-3	many	TGCAGCGTTGACGACCCGGACCAGGGAGGTAACACAGATACGCAGTATTTT	CSVDDPDQGGNTDTQYF
TRBV20-1	TRBD1	TRBJ1-4	NA	TGCAGTGCTAGAGATCCCAGGGGGTTTGGTAATGAAAAACTGTTTTTT	CSARDPRGFGNEKLFF
TRBV3-1	NA	TRBJ2-3	NA	TGTGCCAGCAGCTACAACAGGCTTCAAGCAGATACGCAGTATTTT	CASSYNRLQADTQYF
TRBV10-2	NA	TRBJ1-6	NA	TGCGCCAGCAGTGAGTCGGGCCGGGAATCACCCCTCCACTTT	CASSESGRESPLHF
TRBV3-1	TRBD1	TRBJ1-5	NA	TGTGCCAGCAGCCTGGGACAGGGGCAGCAGCCCCAGCATTTT	CASSLGQGQQPQHF
TRBV28	TRBD1	TRBJ1-2	NA	TGTGCCAGCAGAAGGGGACAGTTCTATGGCTACACCTTC	CASRRGQFYGYTF
TRBV11-1	TRBD1	TRBJ1-2	few	TGTGCCAGCAGCCTTATCGGGACAGGCCCACTCCTTAACTATGGCTACACCTTC	CASSLIGTGPLLNYGYTF
TRBV9	TRBD2	TRBJ2-7	NA	TGTGCCAGCAGCCCTCGACTAGCGGGAGGCCCGAAGTCCTACGAGCAGTACTTC	CASSPRLAGGPKSYEQYF
TRBV6-5	TRBD1	TRBJ2-7	NA	TGTGCCAGCAGTTACGGACAGGGGGAGTACGAGCAGTACTTC	CASSYGQGEYEQYF
TRBV6-2/TRBV6-3	NA	TRBJ2-7	NA	TGTGCCAGCAGCCTACCGGGATTCTACGAGCAGTACTTC	CASSLPGFYEQYF
TRBV7-9	NA	TRBJ1-4	NA	TGTGCCAGCAGCGGGGGCCCGGTCGAGGGGAGAAAACTGTTTTTT	CASSGGPVEGRKLFF
TRBV2	TRBD1	TRBJ2-1	NA	TGTGCCAGCAGGTCGGGACAGGGGTTCTTC	CASRSGQGFF
TRBV13	TRBD1	TRBJ1-1	NA	TGTGCCAGCAGCCTGGGACAGTGGGGTATGAACACTGAAGCTTTCTTT	CASSLGQWGMNTEAFF
TRBV19	TRBD1	TRBJ1-5	NA	TGTGCCAGTACCTCAGACAGGGACGGTCAGCCCCAGCATTTT	CASTSDRDGQPQHF
TRBV4-2	NA	TRBJ2-4	NA	TGTGCCAGCAGCCTCGGGACTCCGGGCGCCAAAAACATTCAGTACTTC	CASSLGTPGAKNIQYF
TRBV5-6	TRBD2	TRBJ2-1	few	TGTGCCAGCAGCCATGCTAGCGGGACTTACAATGAGCAGTTCTTC	CASSHASGTYNEQFF
TRBV20-1	NA	TRBJ2-5	NA	TGCAGTGCTAGTTCCTACCAAGAGACCCAGTACTTC	CSASSYQETQYF
TRBV20-1	NA	TRBJ2-5	many	TGCAGTGCTAACCAAGAGACCCAGTACTTC	CSANQETQYF
TRBV29-1	NA	TRBJ1-5	many	TGCAGCGTTGCCAAATACCGAGGGCAGCAGCCCCAGCATTTT	CSVAKYRGQQPQHF
TRBV12-3/TRBV12-4	TRBD2	TRBJ2-1	NA	TGTGCCAGCAGTTTAGCGGGGGGGACTATCAATGAGCAGTTCTTC	CASSLAGGTINEQFF
TRBV6-2/TRBV6-3	NA	TRBJ2-3	few	TGTGCCAGCAGTTTTGAAGGTCCCCCAGATACGCAGTATTTT	CASSFEGPPDTQYF
TRBV7-8	NA	TRBJ2-7	NA	TGTGCCAGCAGCAGAGGGATAATTACCTACGAGCAGTACTTC	CASSRGIITYEQYF
TRBV29-1	TRBD2	TRBJ2-5	few	TGCAGCGCCCTGGGACTAGCGGGGGTCCCGAGAGTTGGGGAGACCCAGTACTTC	CSALGLAGVPRVGETQYF
TRBV5-1	NA	TRBJ2-3	NA	TGCGCCAGCAGCCAGCCGCGGAGGACTAGCACAGATACGCAGTATTTT	CASSQPRRTSTDTQYF
TRBV12-3/TRBV12-4	NA	TRBJ2-5	few	TGTGCCAGCAGCACAGGGAGGGGCAGAGAGACCCAGTACTTC	CASSTGRGRETQYF
TRBV7-6	NA	TRBJ2-5	few	TGTGCCAGCAGCTGGAACCTGATGTACCAAGAGACCCAGTACTTC	CASSWNLMYQETQYF
TRBV6-1	NA	TRBJ2-5	many	TGTGCCAGCAGTCCCCCCTGGCAGGGGGGGACCCAGTACTTC	CASSPPWQGGTQYF
TRBV30	NA	TRBJ2-7	NA	TGTGCCTGGAGTGTACATGGGCAGCTTAAATACGAGCAGTACTTC	CAWSVHGQLKYEQYF
TRBV10-2	NA	TRBJ2-2	few	TGCGCCAGCAGTGAGTCGAGAGGGGGAAGGGCCGGGGAGCTGTTTTTT	CASSESRGGRAGELFF
TRBV12-3/TRBV12-4	NA	TRBJ2-4	many	TGTGCCAGCCGGCAAGCTGGGACGGTGAAAAACATTCAGTACTTC	CASRQAGTVKNIQYF
TRBV18	TRBD1	TRBJ1-5	few	TGTGCCAGCTCGCCACAGGGGGCCAATCAGCCCCAGCATTTT	CASSPQGANQPQHF
TRBV5-1	TRBD2	TRBJ2-7	few	TGCGCCAGCAGCTTGGCTAGCGGGAGTACCTACGAGCAGTACTTC	CASSLASGSTYEQYF
TRBV10-3	NA	TRBJ2-7	NA	TGTGCCATCACCGATCTGGGGAACGAGCAGTACTTC	CAITDLGNEQYF
TRBV6-6	NA	TRBJ1-1	many	TGTGCCAGCAGTTACAAGGAGGGTGGGACTGAAGCTTTCTTT	CASSYKEGGTEAFF
TRBV9	NA	TRBJ2-3	NA	TGTGCCAGCAGCGTATTATTGGTTACAGATACGCTGTATTTT	CASSVLLVTDTLYF
TRBV6-1	NA	TRBJ2-4	few	TGTGCCAGCAGTGAAGCGGGGGCAGCCAAAAACATTCAGTACTTC	CASSEAGAAKNIQYF
TRBV5-1	NA	TRBJ2-7	NA	TGCGCCAGCAGCTCATCTCAGCTCTCCTACGAGCAGTACTTC	CASSSSQLSYEQYF
TRBV3-1	NA	TRBJ1-5	few	TGTGCCAGCAGCCAGGGGGCGGCGAATCAGCCCCAGCATTTT	CASSQGAANQPQHF
TRBV4-1	NA	TRBJ1-4	few	TGCGCCAGCAGCCAAGTTCTTGAAAAACTGTTTTTT	CASSQVLEKLFF
TRBV2	TRBD1	TRBJ1-5	few	TGTGCCAGCTCTCGGACAGGGGGCGCGACCCAGCCCCAGCATTTT	CASSRTGGATQPQHF
TRBV20-1	NA	TRBJ2-5	NA	TGCAGTGCTAGGGCCCCGCAGGGCTTTACGGAGACCCAGTACTTC	CSARAPQGFTETQYF
TRBV29-1	NA	TRBJ2-2	NA	TGCAGCGTTGAACAGGGTAACGGAGGCGGGGAGCTGTTTTTT	CSVEQGNGGGELFF
TRBV5-1	TRBD1	TRBJ1-1	NA	TGCGCCAGCAGCTCCTCTAGAGACAGGGGGGCAACTGAAGCTTTCTTT	CASSSSRDRGATEAFF